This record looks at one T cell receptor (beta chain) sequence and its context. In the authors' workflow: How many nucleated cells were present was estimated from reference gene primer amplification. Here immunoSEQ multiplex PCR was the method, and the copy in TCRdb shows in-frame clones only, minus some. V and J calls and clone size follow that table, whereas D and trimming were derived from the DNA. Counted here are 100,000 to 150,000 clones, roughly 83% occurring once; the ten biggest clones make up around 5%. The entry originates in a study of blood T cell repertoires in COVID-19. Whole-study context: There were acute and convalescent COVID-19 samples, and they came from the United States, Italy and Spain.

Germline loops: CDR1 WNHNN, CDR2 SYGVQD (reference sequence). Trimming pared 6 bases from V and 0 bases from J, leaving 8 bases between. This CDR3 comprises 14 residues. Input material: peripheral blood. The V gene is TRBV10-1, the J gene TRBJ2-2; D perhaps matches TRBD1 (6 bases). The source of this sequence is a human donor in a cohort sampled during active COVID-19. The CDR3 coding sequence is TGCGCCAGCAGGGGGGCAGCGAACACCGGGGAGCTGTTTTTT. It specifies CASRGAANTGELFF.